This TCR beta chain was recovered during a study of chemoradiotherapy in HPV16-positive cancers. The CDR3 runs 15 residues. V lost 6 bases and J lost 5, with 16 bases in between. Germline values: CDR1 SNHLY, CDR2 FYNNEI. As to this clone: Its antigen is unidentified.

Overall study results and limits: In HPV16-positive patients, HPV-responsive T-cell expansion tracked better recurrence-free survival. Only two HPV16-positive patients supplied the functional HPV-specificity definition. Candidate HPV-specific clones and E7-related TCR motifs grew in tumor during treatment.

Over chemoradiotherapy, repertoires were sampled more than once. Sequenced by immunoSEQ multiplex PCR; TCRdb stores in-frame clones only, minus some. The sample includes some 5,000 clones, about 96% of them seen just once. The chain joins TRBV2 to TRBJ1-4; D not resolved. The material sequenced was tumor tissue, taken from a patient who underwent chemoradiotherapy. The receptor comes from a human donor with HPV-associated anogenital cancer. Here the CDR3 reads CASRAKLGKNEKLFF. CDR3 DNA sequence: TGTGCCAGCAGAGCCAAGTTGGGGAAGAATGAAAAACTGTTTTTT.